This TCR beta chain was identified during a study of T cell changes during pregnancy in multiple sclerosis. Generated by immunoSEQ multiplex PCR, the TCRdb table keeps only in-frame clones and is missing some. Among about 41,000 clones listed, 94% were seen once. This CDR3 comprises 15 residues. From germline, CDR1 is SGDLS and CDR2 YYNGEE. V gave up 4 bases and J gave up 7 bases, with 18 bases separating them. This receptor was identified in a female donor with multiple sclerosis, enrolled in a pregnancy study. Specimen: CD8+ T cells from peripheral blood mononuclear cells, collected in the third trimester of pregnancy. This rearrangement joins TRBV9 to TRBJ2-1, with TRBD1 as a possible D gene (7 bases). The CDR3 DNA follows: TGTGCCAGCAGCCCCCCAGGGGGGCCCGGGAATGAGCAGTTCTTC. Amino acid sequence: CASSPPGGPGNEQFF.